The following is a TCR beta chain sequence with its context. What this receptor recognizes is not known. The record has no base qualities; no much larger clone is one base away. The sample originates from a study of shared clonotypes between healthy human individuals (TCRdb year 2020). In terms of the full investigation: The cohort included three men and a couple of women between 18 and 49 years of age. Libraries were prepared and TCR repertoires were sequenced by different laboratories using diverse techniques, in order to increase sequencing depth and limit assay-specific biases. For each donor, CD4 naive and CD4 memory were each given three plates, CD8 naive was given two plates, and CD8 memory was given one plate. Per donor, leukapheresis produced somewhere between about 0.85 and 9.5 billion PBMCs. Blood TCR repertoires of 5 or 6 healthy adults were deeply sequenced to estimate repertoire size and the extent of clonotype sharing between individuals. Results and caveats for the whole study, not just this receptor: Incomplete sequencing was indicated by rarefaction of sorted-subset datasets, despite the large sequencing depth. Sampling was restricted to blood, and TCR repertoires in tissues likely differ from the TCR repertoires found in blood. The genetic and exposure-history diversity represented was limited by the small number of donors. Larger estimated clonotype richness was generally found for naive subsets than for memory subsets. Across a few donors, roughly 5.4% of naive CD4, around 3.3% of naive CD8, around 2.1% of memory CD4, and under 0.45% of memory CD8 clonotypes were shared. Higher generation probabilities were observed for clonotypes shared by all four sorted-subset donors than for non-shared clonotypes. Pairwise subsampling indicated that sequencing depth was expected to affect the degree of clonotype sharing among donors.

Trimming at the junction amounts to 0 bases on V and 3 bases on J, and the germline ends lie 9 bases apart. From the cysteine through the phenylalanine, the CDR3 covers 14 amino acids. Only the CDR3 part of the read is kept: 42 bases, read in frame from the first base. CDR1 and CDR2 are read off the germline V gene (reference sequence) as LNHDA and SQIVND. CD8 naive samples were obtained by positive selection for CCR7 among CD45RO-negative cells, yielding a CD45RA+CCR7+ population from which TemRA cells were excluded. Healthy HIV-negative adults with no recently reported acute infections or vaccinations were included as donors. Only Caucasian adults living in Nashville, Tennessee, USA were represented among the donors. Blood was obtained by leukapheresis, after which PBMCs were separated by Ficoll-Histopaque density gradient centrifugation and cryopreserved in liquid nitrogen vapor phase. Analytical flow cytometry was used to check the purity and quantity of every magnetically sorted T cell population. Genomic DNA was isolated from every sorted fraction and measured by UV absorbance on a Nanodrop 2000c.

TCR CDR3 regions were amplified from genomic DNA by multiplex PCR using the deep immunoSEQ assay. For each cell subset, the extracted genomic DNA was distributed evenly across all wells of several immunoSEQ 96-well plates, and each plate served as one replicate. For sorted subsets, each replicate PCR was loaded with about 0.2 ug genomic DNA, equivalent to about 30,000 T cell genomes. The purified libraries were quantified using a Qubit 3.0 fluorometer, sized with a Bioanalyzer 2100, and then quantified again using the KAPA Library Quantification kit. Each immunoSEQ 96-well plate was sequenced on its own single-read 150-cycle Illumina NextSeq 550 flow cell. The published analysis was carried out like this. The immunoSEQ output contained only junctional sequences without quality scores, so filtering could not match that applied to full-length reads. Sequences were annotated with PyIR, a Python wrapper for IgBLAST v1.9, and V/J genes and CDR3 were assigned using IMGT germline references. Any read was removed if the V/J assignment was weak (E-value above 1e-6), the CDR3 was missing, or the read contained stop codons, out-of-frame junctions, or ambiguous translated residues. A V3J clonotype was defined by an identical inferred V gene, J gene, and CDR3 amino acid sequence. Percentage overlap between repertoires was computed as shared unique clonotypes divided by the size of the smaller repertoire. RTK rarefaction, the Chao1 estimator, and Recon v2.1 estimates of unobserved clonotypes were used to assess repertoire richness. Generation probabilities for all TCRbeta clonotypes obtained by the gDNA method from a handful of donors were computed using OLGA. As stored in TCRdb, this immuneACCESS dataset retains in-frame rearrangements with V and J assigned. A fraction of the clones does not appear; measured against another copy, unresolved V genes explain less than half of the discrepancy, and the remainder lacks a known reason. For V, J and clone size, that table is used; D and trimming come from the DNA. Across this sample there are roughly 590,000 clones, with just under 97% seen only once. The top ten clones comprise approximately 0.1% of the sample.

Recombination linked TRBV19 to TRBJ2-7; the D gene is perhaps TRBD2, on 5 matching bases. This receptor was taken from a woman younger than 45 in good health. Sequencing used naive CD8+ T cells sorted from blood. This specimen's cell subset or site label, interpreted: CD45RA+CCR7+. The DNA sequence is given as TGTGCCAGTAGTATAGATCAACGGGACTACGAGCAGTACTTC. Its protein product is CASSIDQRDYEQYF. Supplemented by the reference TRBV19 and TRBJ2-7 proteins around the CDR3, the complete variable domain is DGGITQSPKYLFRKEGQNVTLSCEQNLNHDAMYWYRQDPGQGLRLIYYSQIVNDFQKGDIAEGYSVSREKKESFPLTVTSAQKNPTAFYLCASSIDQRDYEQYFGPGTRLTVT.